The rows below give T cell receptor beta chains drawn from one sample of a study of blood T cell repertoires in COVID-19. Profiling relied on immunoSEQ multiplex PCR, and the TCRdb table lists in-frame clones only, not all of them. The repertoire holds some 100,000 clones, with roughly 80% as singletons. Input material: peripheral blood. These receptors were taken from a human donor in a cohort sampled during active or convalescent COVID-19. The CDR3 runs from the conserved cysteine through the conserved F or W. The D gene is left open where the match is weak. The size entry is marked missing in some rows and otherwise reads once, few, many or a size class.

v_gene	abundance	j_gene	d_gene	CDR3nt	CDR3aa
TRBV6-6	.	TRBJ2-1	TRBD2	TGTGCCAGCAGTCGGACTAGCGGGAGACCCAATGAGCAGTTCTTC	CASSRTSGRPNEQFF
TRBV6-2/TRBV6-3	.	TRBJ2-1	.	TGTGCCAGCAGTACCGAAAGGGCGGGCAATGAGCAGTTCTTC	CASSTERAGNEQFF
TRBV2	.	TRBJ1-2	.	TGTGCCAGCACCGTAGTGGACAGCTATGGCTACACCTTC	CASTVVDSYGYTF
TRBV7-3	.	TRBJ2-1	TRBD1	TGTGCCAGCAGCCTCGACAGGGTTCCGAATGAGCAGTTCTTC	CASSLDRVPNEQFF
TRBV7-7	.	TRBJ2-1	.	TGTGCTAGCAGCTCCTTAGCGGACCAACCCAATGAGCAGTTCTTC	CASSSLADQPNEQFF
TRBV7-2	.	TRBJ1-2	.	TGTGCCAGCACACGGGAGGGCTTGGGTGGCTACACCTTC	CASTREGLGGYTF
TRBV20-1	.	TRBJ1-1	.	TGCAGTGCTAGTCCAGGCATGAACACTGAAGCTTTCTTT	CSASPGMNTEAFF
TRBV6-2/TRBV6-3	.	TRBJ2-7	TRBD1	TGTGCCAGCAGCTCCCGGGACAGGGCTCCTTACGAGCAGTACTTC	CASSSRDRAPYEQYF
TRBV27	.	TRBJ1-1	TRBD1	TGTGCCAGCAGTTCCTGGGACAGGGGTGCTGAAGCTTTCTTT	CASSSWDRGAEAFF
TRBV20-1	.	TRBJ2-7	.	TGCAGTGCTAGTGGGGCCGGAGTCGTTGGGGGCGTGTCCTACGAGCAGTACTTC	CSASGAGVVGGVSYEQYF
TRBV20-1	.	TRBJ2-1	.	TGCAGTGCGTACACCTACAATGAGCAGTTCTTC	CSAYTYNEQFF
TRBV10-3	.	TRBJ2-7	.	TGTGCCATCAGTGGCCTCTTGACGGGTCTCTCCTACGAGCAGTACTTC	CAISGLLTGLSYEQYF
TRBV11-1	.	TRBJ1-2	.	TGTGCCAGCAGCTCCGACAGAGGAAACTATGGCTACACCTTC	CASSSDRGNYGYTF
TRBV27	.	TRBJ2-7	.	TGTGCCAGCAGTTTAGAGCCCCCGGGACTTCACTCCTACGAGCAGTACTTC	CASSLEPPGLHSYEQYF
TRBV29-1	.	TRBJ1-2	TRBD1	TGCAGCGTTGCCCCCGGACAGGGGGGGAACTATGGCTACACCTTC	CSVAPGQGGNYGYTF
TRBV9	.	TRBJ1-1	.	TGTGCCAGCAGCGTTTTTGCCCGGGGCACTGAAGCTTTCTTT	CASSVFARGTEAFF
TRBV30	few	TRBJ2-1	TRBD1	TGTGCCTGGGGCCGGGACAGGGGATTGGGTGAGCAGTTCTTC	CAWGRDRGLGEQFF
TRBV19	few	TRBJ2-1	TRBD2	TGTGCCAGTAGTCAGGCTCTAGCGGGAGATAAGGTCAACGGGGAGCAGTTCTTC	CASSQALAGDKVNGEQFF
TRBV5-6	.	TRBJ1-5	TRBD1	TGTGCCAGCAGCTCGCGACAGGGAACGGGCAATCAGCCCCAGCATTTT	CASSSRQGTGNQPQHF
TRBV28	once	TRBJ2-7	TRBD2	TGTGCCAGCAGTTTACGTCTAGCGGGTTACGGGCAGTACTTC	CASSLRLAGYGQYF
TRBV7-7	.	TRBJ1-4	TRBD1	TGTGCTAGCAGCTTAGGGGTAGGGGACAGGGTTGCAACTAATGAAAAACTGTTTTTT	CASSLGVGDRVATNEKLFF
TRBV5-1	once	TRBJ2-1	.	TGCGCCAGCAGCTTGGCGGGGTTAGGCCCCTACAATGAGCAGTTCTTC	CASSLAGLGPYNEQFF
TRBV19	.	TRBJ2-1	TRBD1	TGTGCCAGTAGTATAGATGGGAGGACAGGGTTGCGGTTCTTC	CASSIDGRTGLRFF
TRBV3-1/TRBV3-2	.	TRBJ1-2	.	TGTGCCAGCAGCCAAGATAAGGCGGGGGCCCTCCTCTATGGCTACACCTTC	CASSQDKAGALLYGYTF
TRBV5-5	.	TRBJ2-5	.	TGTGCCAGCAGCTTGCAGGGGAGTAAAGAGACCCAGTACTTC	CASSLQGSKETQYF
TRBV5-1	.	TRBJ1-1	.	TGCGCCAGCAGCTTGAGCAGGGCGAACACTGAAGCTTTCTTT	CASSLSRANTEAFF
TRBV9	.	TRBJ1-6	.	TGTGCCAGCAGCGTAGGTCTCTATTCACCCCTCCACTTT	CASSVGLYSPLHF
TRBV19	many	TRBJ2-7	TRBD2	TGTGCCAGTAGTCTAGCGGGGGATCCCTACGAGCAGTACTTC	CASSLAGDPYEQYF
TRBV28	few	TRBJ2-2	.	TGTGCCAGCAGTTACGAACTACTCGGGACTAACACCGGGGAGCTGTTTTTT	CASSYELLGTNTGELFF
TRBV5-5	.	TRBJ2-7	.	TGTGCCAGCAGCCCCTGGAGTGGCTACGAGCAGTACTTC	CASSPWSGYEQYF
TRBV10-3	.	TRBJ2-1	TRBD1	TGTGCCATCAGCCAAGGGGCAGGGGGCGTTTTCGTAAACAATGAGCAGTTCTTC	CAISQGAGGVFVNNEQFF
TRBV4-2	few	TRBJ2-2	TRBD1	TGTGCCAGCAGCCAGGACAGGGGAACCGGGGAGCTGTTTTTT	CASSQDRGTGELFF
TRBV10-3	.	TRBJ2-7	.	TGTGCCATCAGTGAGTCGAGAGGGAACGAGCAGTACTTC	CAISESRGNEQYF
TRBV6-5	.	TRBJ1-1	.	TGTGCCAGCATATCTGCCGGGGCGGGGGCCACTGAAGCTTTCTTT	CASISAGAGATEAFF
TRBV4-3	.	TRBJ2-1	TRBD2	TGCGCCAGCAGCCATCGGACTAGCGGGGGGGCCAATGAGCAGTTCTTC	CASSHRTSGGANEQFF
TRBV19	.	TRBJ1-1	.	TGTGCCAGTAGTATAGGGGACATGGGATTTACTGAAGCTTTCTTT	CASSIGDMGFTEAFF
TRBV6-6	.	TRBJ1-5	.	TGTGCCAGCATGGGGCAGGGTTATATCAACAATCAGCCCCAGCATTTT	CASMGQGYINNQPQHF
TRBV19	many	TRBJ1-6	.	TGTGCCAGTAGTACGCGGCCGAGGAGCTCCTATAATTCACCCCTCCACTTT	CASSTRPRSSYNSPLHF
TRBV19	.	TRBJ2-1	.	TGTGCCAGTAGTATCCGAGTCGGCGGGACGATAAGCTCCTACAATGAGCAGTTCTTC	CASSIRVGGTISSYNEQFF
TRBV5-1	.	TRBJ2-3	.	TGCGCCAGCAGCTTGCGCCACGGAGGGGGCAAGGATACGCAGTATTTT	CASSLRHGGGKDTQYF
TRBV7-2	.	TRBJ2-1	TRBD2	TGTGCCAGCAGCTTACAGTTAGGGAGGGCCGGATACAATGAGCAGTTCTTC	CASSLQLGRAGYNEQFF
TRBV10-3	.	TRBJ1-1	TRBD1	TGTGCCATCGGAGACAGGGGTGGGGCTGAAGCTTTCTTT	CAIGDRGGAEAFF
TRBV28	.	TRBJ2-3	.	TGTGCCAGCAGTCTAACCTTAGATACGCAGTATTTT	CASSLTLDTQYF
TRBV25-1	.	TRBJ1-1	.	TGTGCCAGCCTTGCGGTGTCTGGCACTGAAGCTTTCTTT	CASLAVSGTEAFF
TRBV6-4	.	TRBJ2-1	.	TGTGCCAGCAGTGCGGGAAGGGACAATGAGCAGTTCTTC	CASSAGRDNEQFF
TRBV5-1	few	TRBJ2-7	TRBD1	TGCGCCAGCAGCTTGGATACGGGACAGGGGGACCACGAGCAGTACTTC	CASSLDTGQGDHEQYF